Listed below are T cell receptor beta chains from one sample, sequenced in a study of memory CD4+ T cells and cytomegalovirus serostatus. Here immunoSEQ multiplex PCR was the method, and the copy in TCRdb shows in-frame clones only, minus some. Of some 49,000 clones listed, roughly 80% were seen once; the top ten hold around 0.91%. Sequencing used memory CD4+ T cells from blood. The receptors come from an adult in good health and CMV-seronegative. CDR3s include the opening cysteine and the closing phenylalanine or tryptophan. The order of the fields is D gene, clone size, J gene, V gene, CDR3 DNA, CDR3 protein. D genes are given only for firm matches. Some rows have no size entry. The others give once, few or many, or a class for an expanded clone.

>-|once|TRBJ1-1|TRBV7-2
TGTGCCAGCGCGGCAGGGCGGAGGGTGAACACTGAAGCTTTCTTT
CASAAGRRVNTEAFF
>-|-|TRBJ2-2|TRBV6-1
TGTGCCAGCAGTGCAGACAATACCGGGGAGCTGTTTTTT
CASSADNTGELFF
>TRBD1|-|TRBJ1-1|TRBV18
TGTGCCAGCTCACCCGAGGGTGAGGGGGCTACTGAAGCTTTCTTT
CASSPEGEGATEAFF
>-|-|TRBJ1-1|TRBV5-6
TGTGCCAGCAGCTTGGGGACAGAACTCACTGAAGCTTTCTTT
CASSLGTELTEAFF
>TRBD1|-|TRBJ1-3|TRBV7-2
TGTGCCAGCAGCACTCGATCAGGGGGCTCTGGAAACACCATATATTTT
CASSTRSGGSGNTIYF
>TRBD2|once|TRBJ2-7|TRBV29-1
TGCAGCGTTGACGGGGGGGCATCCTACGAGCAGTACTTC
CSVDGGASYEQYF
>-|-|TRBJ1-1|TRBV19
TGTGCCAGTAGTATAAGAACAGAGAACACTGAAGCTTTCTTT
CASSIRTENTEAFF
>-|-|TRBJ2-5|TRBV7-6
TGTGCCAGCAGTTCCAGGCTACAAGAGACCCAGTACTTC
CASSSRLQETQYF
>-|-|TRBJ2-1|TRBV7-2
TGTGCCAGCAGCCCTTGGAGGAGCTCCTACAATGAGCAGTTCTTC
CASSPWRSSYNEQFF
>-|-|TRBJ1-4|TRBV5-1
TGCGCCAGCAGCTGGCAGGGTGACGAAAAACTGTTTTTT
CASSWQGDEKLFF
>-|-|TRBJ2-7|TRBV18
TGTGCCAGCTCACCCCAGGGGTTGCCCTACGAGCAGTACTTC
CASSPQGLPYEQYF
>-|-|TRBJ1-5|TRBV2
TGTGCCAGCAGTGATAGTGGGGGACAGCCCCAGCATTTT
CASSDSGGQPQHF
>-|-|TRBJ1-3|TRBV19
TGTGCCAGTAGTATAAAGGGAGCAGACCTGAGGGGAAACACCATATATTTT
CASSIKGADLRGNTIYF
>-|-|TRBJ1-6|TRBV4-1
TGCGCCAGCAGCCGCAGCCAGGCGTATAATTCACCCCTCCACTTT
CASSRSQAYNSPLHF
>-|-|TRBJ1-3|TRBV19
TGTGCCAGTAGTATGCGAGCGGGGGAGTCTGGAAACACCATATATTTT
CASSMRAGESGNTIYF
>-|-|TRBJ2-3|TRBV19
TGTGCCAGTAGTATAGGAAGGGCGACAGATACGCAGTATTTT
CASSIGRATDTQYF
>-|-|TRBJ1-6|TRBV11-2
TGTGCCAGCAGCTTAAACCCTCAGGGTTCTGGCAATTCACCCCTCCACTTT
CASSLNPQGSGNSPLHF
>-|few|TRBJ2-7|TRBV15
TGTGCCACCAGCAGCCGGGACATAGCCTACGAGCAGTACTTC
CATSSRDIAYEQYF
>TRBD2|few|TRBJ2-3|TRBV7-3
TGTGCCAGCAGCTTTCTCCCGAGCGGGGGGCGCACAGATACGCAGTATTTT
CASSFLPSGGRTDTQYF
>TRBD1|few|TRBJ2-3|TRBV7-9
TGTGCCAGCAGCCCCAGGGGGCCAGATACGCAGTATTTT
CASSPRGPDTQYF
>-|-|TRBJ1-1|TRBV28
TGTGCCAGCAGTTTACCCTCCTGGACAGCTCGTGAAGCTTTCTTT
CASSLPSWTAREAFF
>-|-|TRBJ1-1|TRBV7-2
TGTGCCAGCAGCTTAGTAGTGAACACTGAAGCTTTCTTT
CASSLVVNTEAFF
>-|-|TRBJ1-2|TRBV21-1
TGTGCCAGCAGCAAAGGAGAGGACAGGGGAGTTGGCTACACCTTC
CASSKGEDRGVGYTF
>-|-|TRBJ2-5|TRBV9
TGTGCCAGCAGCGTAGCTTCGGAGGAGACCCAGTACTTC
CASSVASEETQYF